A selection of T cell receptor beta chains follows, all from one sample in a study of T cells in Graves' hyperthyroidism and ophthalmopathy. TCRdb recomputed calls from the multiplex PCR reads with MiXCR, one row per CDR3 protein. The table has roughly 740,000 distinct CDR3 sequences, roughly 15% seen once. The specimen was blood. These receptors originate from a man between 18 and 29 years old with Graves' hyperthyroidism. CDR3s include the opening cysteine and the closing phenylalanine or tryptophan. D genes are given only for firm matches. Rows may omit the clone size; those that give it use once, few, many or a size class.

CDR3 protein: CASSFSNSAEAFF
CDR3 DNA: TGTGCCAGCAGTTTTAGTAACAGCGCTGAAGCTTTCTTT
V gene: TRBV28
D gene: -
J gene: TRBJ1-1
clone size: many

CDR3 protein: CSAGGVNEKLFF
CDR3 DNA: TGCAGTGCTGGCGGCGTTAATGAAAAACTGTTTTTT
V gene: TRBV20-1
D gene: -
J gene: TRBJ1-4
clone size: -

CDR3 protein: CASSYASGSPGELFF
CDR3 DNA: TGTGCCAGCAGTTATGCTAGCGGGAGTCCCGGGGAGCTGTTTTTT
V gene: TRBV6-2/TRBV6-3
D gene: TRBD2
J gene: TRBJ2-2
clone size: -

CDR3 protein: CASSLYKGGPGEKLFF
CDR3 DNA: TGTGCCAGCAGCCTCTACAAAGGGGGGCCCGGTGAAAAACTGTTTTTT
V gene: TRBV3-1
D gene: -
J gene: TRBJ1-4
clone size: many

CDR3 protein: CSARQQGLNYGYTF
CDR3 DNA: TGCAGTGCTAGACAACAGGGTTTGAACTATGGCTACACCTTC
V gene: TRBV20-1
D gene: -
J gene: TRBJ1-2
clone size: -

CDR3 protein: CASSGQGGHTEAFF
CDR3 DNA: TGTGCCAGCAGTGGCCAGGGGGGACACACTGAAGCTTTCTTT
V gene: TRBV6-2/TRBV6-3
D gene: TRBD1
J gene: TRBJ1-1
clone size: many

CDR3 protein: CASSPRLREASSYNEQFF
CDR3 DNA: TGTGCCAGCAGCCCCCGTCTCCGGGAGGCTAGCTCCTACAATGAGCAGTTCTTC
V gene: TRBV7-6
D gene: TRBD2
J gene: TRBJ2-1
clone size: once

CDR3 protein: CASSSRLNTNYGYTF
CDR3 DNA: TGTGCCAGCAGCTCCCGACTAAATACTAACTATGGCTACACCTTC
V gene: TRBV7-9
D gene: -
J gene: TRBJ1-2
clone size: -

CDR3 protein: CSARNLGGYSGREGETQYF
CDR3 DNA: TGCAGTGCTAGAAACCTAGGTGGTTATAGCGGGAGAGAGGGAGAGACCCAGTACTTC
V gene: TRBV20-1
D gene: TRBD2
J gene: TRBJ2-5
clone size: -

CDR3 protein: CASSLDRGLNTEAFF
CDR3 DNA: TGTGCCAGCAGTTTGGACAGGGGGCTGAACACTGAAGCTTTCTTT
V gene: TRBV6-5
D gene: TRBD1
J gene: TRBJ1-1
clone size: -

CDR3 protein: CASSRRVWETQYF
CDR3 DNA: TGTGCCAGCAGCCGACGGGTGTGGGAGACCCAGTACTTC
V gene: TRBV5-6
D gene: -
J gene: TRBJ2-5
clone size: -

CDR3 protein: CAISDLAGVGNEQFF
CDR3 DNA: TGTGCCATCAGTGATCTAGCGGGAGTCGGCAATGAGCAGTTCTTC
V gene: TRBV10-3
D gene: TRBD2
J gene: TRBJ2-1
clone size: many

CDR3 protein: CASSYSRLTQPQHF
CDR3 DNA: TGTGCCAGCAGTTATAGTAGGTTGACCCAGCCCCAGCATTTT
V gene: TRBV6-1
D gene: -
J gene: TRBJ1-5
clone size: many